Reported below is one T cell receptor (beta chain). The antigen is not known. V gave up 1 base and J gave up 1 base; unmatched junction bases: 2. This CDR3 has 16 residues. Germline lookup yields CDR1 SEHNR and CDR2 FQNEAQ (reference sequence). Only in-frame clones appear in the TCRdb table, and some are missing; sequencing was by immunoSEQ multiplex PCR. Of a few million clones detected, 90% to 96% appear once; the ten largest clones hold about 0.13%. This record comes from a study of shared clonotypes between healthy human individuals. The study's findings and limits: Sequencing depth was a factor that was expected to affect clonotype sharing among donors. Lower generation probabilities were found for non-shared clonotypes than for those shared by all four donors.

The specimen was naive CD4+ T cells sorted from blood. The subset: CD45RA+ positively selected. This TCR derives from a man between 18 and 29 years old in good health. The gene calls are TRBV7-9 and TRBJ2-3, with TRBD2 matching 10 bases. For the CDR3, the DNA is TGTGCCAGCAGCTTAGTCCTAGCGGGGGGCACAGATACGCAGTATTTT. Translating it yields CASSLVLAGGTDTQYF.